This is a list of T cell receptor beta chains from one sample in a study of a mutant IDH1 vaccine in newly diagnosed glioma. Repertoires were generated with immunoSEQ multiplex PCR, while TCRdb's copy carries only in-frame clones and drops some. The sample shows about 94,000 clones, just under 90% of them seen only once. Their antigen targets remain unknown. The material sequenced was PBMCs, taken from a glioma patient whose treatment included an IDH1 peptide vaccine. These receptors were collected from a woman aged 50 to 60 with glioma. Each CDR3 is given with its conserved first and last residue. The order of the fields is J gene, D gene, V gene, clone size, CDR3 DNA, CDR3 protein. The D gene is left open where the match is weak. Size is omitted from some rows. Given values are once, few, many or a class for expanded clones.

TRBJ2-6	-	TRBV6-5	few	TGTGCCAGCATGTCTGCTGGGGCCAACGTCCTGACTTTC	CASMSAGANVLTF
TRBJ1-1	-	TRBV4-1	-	TGCGCCAGCAGCCAAGTAGGAGGCAGCACTGAAGCTTTCTTT	CASSQVGGSTEAFF
TRBJ1-1	-	TRBV5-4	-	TGTGCCAGCAGCAAAGGGGGGGCCACTGAAGCTTTCTTT	CASSKGGATEAFF
TRBJ2-2	-	TRBV2	-	TGTGCCAGCACAGAACGGTGGGGGAGGACCGGGGAGCTGTTTTTT	CASTERWGRTGELFF
TRBJ1-3	-	TRBV19	-	TGTGCCAGTAGTACTCAAGGAAACACCATATATTTT	CASSTQGNTIYF
TRBJ2-1	TRBD2	TRBV7-3	-	TGTGCCAGCAGCTCCGCCGGCGGGAGGGCCGATGAGCAGTTCTTC	CASSSAGGRADEQFF
TRBJ2-2	-	TRBV2	-	TGTGCCAGCAGTGAGTGGGGGTCGAACACCGGGGAGCTGTTTTTT	CASSEWGSNTGELFF
TRBJ1-6	-	TRBV30	-	TGTGCCTGGAACGGCAGGGGAAATTCACCCCTCCACTTT	CAWNGRGNSPLHF
TRBJ2-2	TRBD1	TRBV18	-	TGTGCCAGCTCAGTCCCGGGACAGCACACCGGGGAGCTGTTTTTT	CASSVPGQHTGELFF
TRBJ1-6	TRBD1	TRBV28	-	TGTGCCAGCAGTTCCCCCCGACAGGGAGTTGGGTCACCCCTCCACTTT	CASSSPRQGVGSPLHF
TRBJ2-1	-	TRBV6-6	-	TGTGCCAGCAGTAACCCCCGGGACCCCAGAGAGCAGTTCTTC	CASSNPRDPREQFF